The entry below describes one TCR beta chain. Its antigen is undetermined. The ends lost 5 bases at V and 2 bases at J; junction bases unmatched: 7. Germline-derived CDR1 and CDR2 are LNHDA and SQIVND (reference sequence). CDR3 size: 16 residues. The sample is drawn from a study of T cell responses to AZD1222 COVID-19 vaccine. Study conclusions and caveats: Spike-specific TCR breadth and depth both grew after two AZD1222 doses. Epitopes outside B.1.351 and B.1.1.7 mutated regions reportedly drew nearly half of spike TCRs. Repertoires were sampled only after the peak T cell response. Only a handful of AZD1222 recipients, several in all, had baseline seropositivity.

Clones were sequenced by immunoSEQ multiplex PCR, and TCRdb holds only the in-frame ones, with some missing. The table lists approximately 98,000 clones, approximately 89% of them singletons. The gene calls are TRBV19 and TRBJ2-2, with 8 bases fitting TRBD1. The TCR originated in an adult in good health. Here the sequenced sample was peripheral blood, taken on day 0 of MenACWY control vaccination. CDR3 loop: CASSHPGQENTGELFF. The CDR3 DNA follows: TGTGCCAGTAGTCACCCGGGACAGGAAAACACCGGGGAGCTGTTTTTT.